This note documents a single TCR beta chain sequence. Its antigen remains unidentified. Base qualities are missing; no much larger clone stands one base away. This specimen belongs to a study of blood T cell repertoires in COVID-19 (dated by TCRdb to the early 2020s). As for the study more broadly: Collaborator samples came from the United States, Italy and Spain and covered acute and convalescent phases of COVID-19. A de-identified subject ID, COVID-19 status, age in years and sex were almost always included in the sample metadata. Subjects who had been exposed to COVID-19, were actively infected with it, or had recovered from it provided the deeply sampled blood TCRbeta repertoires that made up the dataset. Where HLA class I and class II types were available, the types were taken from metadata supplied by the sample provider, not from assay-based typing. A freely available public database, intended as a resource for researchers studying the immune response to SARS-CoV-2, is where the repertoires were released. The material from the prospective study consisted of cDNA or gDNA derived from T cells, B-cell-depleted T cells, or PBMCs. Samples came from the ongoing ImmuneRACE study (first 160 participants) plus 1,254 subjects from 6 global collaborators. Findings and caveats that apply to the study as a whole: The quantity of clinical and demographic metadata differed by source and by participant and was supplied without curation.

One collaborating source in Seattle enrolled patients while the patients were actively infected and followed the patients over time throughout the course of disease. Each collaborating institution followed its own protocols to collect whole blood in K2EDTA tubes. Collaborator samples were shipped for TCRbeta analysis as frozen whole blood, isolated PBMCs, or DNA extracted from either sample type. V lost 2 bases and J lost 5 bases, and the count of bases not matched to a germline gene is 7. From its cysteine to its phenylalanine, the CDR3 spans 15 amino acids. Here the CDR3 DNA is all that survives: 45 bases in frame from base 1. CDR1 MNHNS and CDR2 SASEGT are derived from the germline V gene. TCRbeta CDR3 regions were amplified from genomic DNA by means of the immunoSEQ Assay, a bias-controlled multiplex PCR. On the study's bioinformatics: The number of nucleated cells in each sample was estimated by amplification of reference gene primers within the assay. Sequence reads were collapsed and filtered to measure the absolute abundance of every unique TCRbeta CDR3 rearrangement. For each sample, productive Simpson clonality was calculated by taking the square root of Simpson's diversity index across productive rearrangements. The clones in this table, taken by TCRdb from immuneACCESS, are in-frame only. Not every clone is retained; where verified, under half of the shortfall comes from an unresolved V gene, and the cause of the rest is unknown. Clone size and V and J calls were adopted from that table, with D and trimming inferred from the DNA. A total of almost 300,000 clones appear in this sample, around nine tenths of them only once. Jointly, the top ten make up 11% of the sample.

The chain is encoded by TRBV6-1 joined to TRBJ1-1, and 8 junction bases match TRBD1. Specimen: peripheral blood. The receptor was derived from a woman aged 30 to 39 with COVID-19, enrolled during active disease. The DNA sequence is as follows: TGTGCCAGCAGTGAAAGGGCAGGGGGCGCAACTGAAGCTTTCTTT. This sequence encodes CASSERAGGATEAFF.